A single sample is the source of the 26 T cell receptor beta chains below, sequenced in a study of blood T cell repertoires in COVID-19. Data came from immunoSEQ multiplex PCR; TCRdb stores just in-frame clones and leaves some out. Altogether nearly 350,000 clones are present, roughly 89% being singletons, with the ten largest covering around 3.5%. The material sequenced was peripheral blood. These receptors were taken from a woman under 30 who had recovered from COVID-19.

Regarding this clone: Additional DNA sequences in this sample encode the identical CDR3. The CDR3 bases are TGTGCCAGCAGCTTAGTAACTGGTAACTATGGCTACACCTTC. This codes for CASSLVTGNYGYTF. The rearrangement uses TRBV7-2 and TRBJ1-2; D is unclear. Trimming stripped 1 base from V and 1 base from J, with 7 bases between. Germline CDR1 SGHTA, CDR2 FQGNSA. The CDR3 runs to 14 residues. The full variable domain, in which reference TRBV7-2 and TRBJ1-2 provide the parts outside the CDR3, is GAGVSQSPSNKVTEKGKDVELRCDPISGHTALYWYRQSLGQGLEFLIYFQGNSAPDKSGLPSDRFSAERTGGSVSTLTIQRTQQEDSAVYLCASSLVTGNYGYTFGSGTRLTVV.

The V gene is TRBV5-6, the J gene TRBJ2-2; 14 nucleotides line up with TRBD2. CDR3 length: 19 residues. V lost 3 bases to trimming and J lost 4 bases; unmatched junction nucleotides: 11. Per germline, CDR1 SGHDT and CDR2 YYEEEE. The CDR3: CASSSGLAGVIEPTGELFF. The CDR3 DNA is TGTGCCAGCAGCTCGGGACTAGCGGGAGTTATTGAGCCCACCGGGGAGCTGTTTTTT.

This chain joins TRBV12-5 and TRBJ2-3, with 14 bases lining up with TRBD2. V lost 0 bases, J lost 0 bases, and 11 bases stayed unmatched. Per the germline V gene, CDR1 is LGHNT and CDR2 is FRNRAP. The CDR3 contains 21 residues. This CDR3 reads CASGLVRGQGTSGSSTDTQYF. CDR3 nucleotides: TGTGCTAGTGGTTTGGTACGGGGACAGGGGACTAGCGGGAGTAGCACAGATACGCAGTATTTT.

The chain employs TRBV11-2 and TRBJ1-1; 9 bases match TRBD1. V shed 5 bases, J shed 10 bases, and the junction held 8 bases outside the gene matches. This CDR3 has 13 residues. CDR1 is SGHAT, CDR2 FQNNGV, per germline. The CDR3 loop is CASSAGQGLSAFF. The DNA of the CDR3 is TGTGCCAGCAGCGCGGGACAGGGTTTATCAGCTTTCTTT.

The chain is built from TRBV9 and TRBJ2-3, with D unresolved. Looked up from germline, CDR1 is SGDLS and CDR2 is YYNGEE. This CDR3 comprises 14 residues. Between the trimmed V and J ends, which lost 2 bases and 0 bases, there was a span of 7 bases. DNA for the CDR3: TGTGCCAGCAGCGTCGGGTCTAGCACAGATACGCAGTATTTT. Protein sequence: CASSVGSSTDTQYF.

The chain carries TRBV6-5 and TRBJ2-1, with unresolved D. CDR1 and CDR2 from the germline V gene are MNHEY and SVGAGI. Trimming took off 0 bases at V and 4 bases at J, with 7 bases between the two ends. The CDR3 contains 14 residues. The CDR3 coding sequence is TGTGCCAGCAGTTACTCGAGGATATACAATGAGCAGTTCTTC. Translated: CASSYSRIYNEQFF.

V gene TRBV5-5 combines with J gene TRBJ2-4, with 8 positions matching TRBD2. The trim removed 4 bases at V and 1 base at J, leaving 4 bases unmatched. CDR1 SGHKS and CDR2 YYEKEE come from the germline V gene (reference sequence). This CDR3 region has 15 residues. The CDR3 sequence is CASSPTSGAKNIQYF. CDR3 nucleotide sequence: TGTGCCAGCAGCCCTACTAGCGGTGCCAAAAACATTCAGTACTTC.

This clone has only one observation. CDR3 residues: CASSFSPLSMNTEAFF. CDR3 DNA: TGTGCCAGCAGTTTCTCCCCACTGAGCATGAACACTGAAGCTTTCTTT. The rearrangement joins TRBV6-5 to TRBJ1-1; unclear D gene. The CDR3 covers 16 residues. Trimming pared 4 bases from V and 0 bases from J, leaving 15 bases between. Germline lookup yields CDR1 MNHEY and CDR2 SVGAGI.

The chain couples TRBV6-4 to TRBJ2-1; 11 bases agree with TRBD2. The CDR3 runs to 15 residues. Looked up from germline, CDR1 is MRHNA and CDR2 is SNTAGT. J was trimmed by 6 bases and V by 6 bases; bases with no gene match: 7. The CDR3 nucleotides are TGTGCCAGCAGCCCCTTTCTAGCGGGGGGCAATGAGCAGTTCTTC. Translated: CASSPFLAGGNEQFF.

The rearrangement uses TRBV19 and TRBJ1-5, with D hard to call. V shed 4 bases and J shed 5 bases, with 9 bases lying between them. This CDR3 region has 13 residues. Germline values: CDR1 LNHDA, CDR2 SQIVND (reference sequence). The CDR3 coding sequence is TGTGCCAGTAGTAGAGACACAGATCAGCCCCAGCATTTT. Its translation is CASSRDTDQPQHF. The entire variable domain, with the rest obtained from reference TRBV19 and TRBJ1-5, is as follows: DGGITQSPKYLFRKEGQNVTLSCEQNLNHDAMYWYRQDPGQGLRLIYYSQIVNDFQKGDIAEGYSVSREKKESFPLTVTSAQKNPTAFYLCASSRDTDQPQHFGDGTRLSIL.

The rearrangement links TRBV19 to TRBJ2-1, with 7 bases fitting TRBD1. V shed 4 bases and J 4 bases; nucleotides not matched to a gene: 13. Per germline, CDR1 LNHDA and CDR2 SQIVND (reference sequence). The CDR3 is 17 amino acids. This chain's CDR3 is CASSTGRGGRLYNEQFF. CDR3 bases: TGTGCCAGTAGTACCGGGCGAGGGGGCCGACTGTACAATGAGCAGTTCTTC.

V usage is TRBV4-3 and J usage is TRBJ1-4, with a tentative D call TRBD1 (6 bases). Between the trimmed V and J ends, which lost 4 bases and 7 bases, there was a span of 16 bases. Germline-derived CDR1 and CDR2 are LGHNA and YSLEER. This CDR3 is 15 amino acids long. The CDR3 here is CASSPTGGEGEKLFF. The CDR3 bases are TGCGCCAGCAGCCCCACGGGGGGCGAGGGTGAAAAACTGTTTTTT.

This chain joins TRBV9 and TRBJ1-1; possible D gene TRBD1, 5 bases. This CDR3 contains 16 residues. CDR1 and CDR2 from the germline V gene are SGDLS and YYNGEE. The germline V and J ends were trimmed by 6 bases and 1 base, with 19 bases remaining between them. The CDR3 region is CASNPSLGAENTEAFF. The CDR3 DNA follows: TGTGCCAGCAACCCCAGCCTAGGGGCGGAGAACACTGAAGCTTTCTTT. Together with reference TRBV9 and TRBJ1-1, the CDR3 gives the full variable domain: DSGVTQTPKHLITATGQRVTLRCSPRSGDLSVYWYQQSLDQGLQFLIQYYNGEERAKGNILERFSAQQFPDLHSELNLSSLELGDSALYFCASNPSLGAENTEAFFGQGTRLTVV.

The V and J genes are TRBV15 and TRBJ2-3; 10 nucleotides line up with TRBD2. This CDR3 has 17 residues. Germline-derived CDR1 and CDR2 are LNHNV and YYDKDF (reference sequence). Unmatched junction bases numbered 5, after V lost 0 bases and J lost 2 bases. The CDR3 DNA follows: TGTGCCACCAGCAGAGATCCAGCGGGAGGGGTCACAGATACGCAGTATTTT. Translation: CATSRDPAGGVTDTQYF.

The gene calls are TRBV13 and TRBJ1-4, with 8 bases aligning to TRBD1. The germline gives CDR1 PRHDT, CDR2 FYEKMQ (reference sequence). V was clipped by 6 bases and J by 6 bases; unmatched bases: 12. This CDR3 is built from 16 residues. DNA for the CDR3: TGTGCCAGCAGACCCAGGGGGCTTTTTTTGCATGAAAAACTGTTTTTT. It translates to CASRPRGLFLHEKLFF.

V is TRBV6-5 and J is TRBJ2-3; the match to TRBD2 covers 9 bases. Germline CDR1 is MNHEY and CDR2 is SVGAGI. The CDR3 spans 16 residues. Unmatched junction bases numbered 8, after V lost 4 bases and J lost 3 bases. This CDR3 is CASSSVPGLATDTQYF. The CDR3 DNA reads TGTGCCAGCAGTTCCGTACCGGGACTAGCTACAGATACGCAGTATTTT.

The chain employs TRBV7-8 and TRBJ2-2; perhaps TRBD2 as D (5 bases). Germline CDR1 reads SGHVS; CDR2 reads FQNEAQ. This CDR3 contains 17 residues. Trimming took 5 bases from V and 8 from J, leaving 24 bases between them. The CDR3 sequence: CASSHIRAGGPRGELFF. CDR3 in DNA: TGTGCCAGCAGCCATATCCGGGCGGGCGGACCTCGGGGGGAGCTGTTTTTT.

This chain connects TRBV19 to TRBJ2-2, with D perhaps matching TRBD2 (5 bases). The germline CDR1 and CDR2 sequences are LNHDA and SQIVND (reference sequence). The CDR3 loop spans 16 amino acids. V shed 5 bases and J shed 0 bases, with 13 bases lying between them. The CDR3 region is CASSPRGSANTGELFF. Written as DNA, the CDR3 is TGTGCCAGTAGTCCCCGAGGGAGTGCGAACACCGGGGAGCTGTTTTTT. The whole variable domain, filled in from reference TRBV19 and TRBJ2-2, reads DGGITQSPKYLFRKEGQNVTLSCEQNLNHDAMYWYRQDPGQGLRLIYYSQIVNDFQKGDIAEGYSVSREKKESFPLTVTSAQKNPTAFYLCASSPRGSANTGELFFGEGSRLTVL.

The rearrangement uses TRBV29-1 and TRBJ1-5; 8 nucleotides line up with TRBD1. CDR1 and CDR2 from the germline V gene are SQVTM and ANQGSEA. V dropped 3 bases and J dropped 1; count of bases not matched to a gene: 2. The CDR3 contains 14 residues. CDR3 DNA: TGCAGCGTTGAGACAGGGGAGAGCAATCAGCCCCAGCATTTT. Amino acid sequence: CSVETGESNQPQHF.

This chain connects TRBV19 to TRBJ2-1; tentatively, D is TRBD1 (6 bases). This CDR3 has 15 amino acids. Germline V gives CDR1 LNHDA, CDR2 SQIVND (reference sequence). V was trimmed by 3 bases and J by 7 bases, leaving 16 bases between them. The CDR3 nucleotides are TGTGCCAGTAGTATGGGGCAGGGGCGGACTAATGAGCAGTTCTTC. It encodes CASSMGQGRTNEQFF.

The V and J genes are TRBV6-5 and TRBJ1-2; D uncertain. Trimming pared 4 bases from V and 4 bases from J, leaving 13 bases between. The CDR3 loop spans 14 amino acids. Per the germline V gene, CDR1 is MNHEY and CDR2 is SVGAGI. CDR3 nucleotide sequence: TGTGCCAGCAGTTGGCGGCGGGAAACCTATGGCTACACCTTC. Protein: CASSWRRETYGYTF.

The CDR3 DNA reads as TGTGCCAGCAGCTGGGGAGGGAAAGGAAAGGGAGGGGAGCTGTTTTTT. Amino acids: CASSWGGKGKGGELFF. V gene TRBV11-2 combines with J gene TRBJ2-2; 7 bases line up with TRBD2. Germline CDR1 and CDR2: SGHAT and FQNNGV. The CDR3 is 16 residues long. The J segment lost 8 bases and the V segment lost 4 bases, leaving 13 bases of the junction unmatched.

J is TRBJ2-3 and V is TRBV7-8; 9 bases are a match to TRBD2. In germline, CDR1 is SGHVS, CDR2 FQNEAQ. This CDR3 has 17 residues. V lost 0 bases to trimming and J lost 4 bases; unmatched junction nucleotides: 8. CDR3 DNA: TGTGCCAGCAGCTTAGCTAGCGGGAGTGGTGCCGCAGATACGCAGTATTTT. Its protein product is CASSLASGSGAADTQYF.

Only one count was recorded for this clone. The chain employs TRBV10-3 and TRBJ1-1; D may be TRBD1 (6 bases). The germline V and J ends were trimmed by 6 bases and 2 bases, with 10 bases remaining between them. CDR3 length: 13 residues. Germline V gives CDR1 ENHRY, CDR2 SYGVKD. The CDR3 loop is CAISTGFNTEAFF. DNA for the CDR3: TGTGCCATCAGCACAGGGTTTAACACTGAAGCTTTCTTT.

This clone was picked up one time. This chain joins TRBV6-1 and TRBJ1-2, with D possibly being TRBD1 (6 bases). There are 17 residues in the CDR3. The germline V gene encodes CDR1 MNHNS and CDR2 SASEGT. Trimming left V 3 bases short and J 4 bases short, with 21 bases between. DNA for the CDR3: TGTGCCAGCAGTGAGGGGGCCGGCAGGGGAATTCCCTATGGCTACACCTTC. Amino acids: CASSEGAGRGIPYGYTF.

The chain couples TRBV6-2 or TRBV6-3 to TRBJ2-3, with a tentative D call TRBD2 (7 bases). V was cut by 5 bases and J by 2 bases, with 11 bases left in between. CDR3 length equals 14 residues. Germline V gene data show CDR1 as MNHEY and CDR2 as SVGEGT. The CDR3 here is CASSRGGATDTQYF. In DNA, the CDR3 is TGTGCCAGCAGTAGAGGGGGGGCCACAGATACGCAGTATTTT.